This entry describes one T cell receptor beta chain. Its antigen is currently not known. Within one base of it there is no much larger clone, and no base qualities were kept. In the germline V gene, CDR1 corresponds to MNHNS and CDR2 to SASEGT. Inclusive of the bounding cysteine and phenylalanine, the CDR3 is 15 residues long. The kept DNA is CDR3 alone, 45 bases in frame from the first base. V is cut back by 4 bases and J by 6 bases, with 7 bases in the junction unmatched. The donors were healthy, HIV-negative adults with no recently reported acute infections or vaccinations. Every donor was a Caucasian adult living in Nashville, Tennessee, USA. In the unsorted samples, 70 million to 95 million PBMCs were counted, and genomic DNA was extracted using the QIAamp DNA Blood Mini kit. Blood was collected by leukapheresis, and PBMCs were isolated by Ficoll-Histopaque density gradient centrifugation and then cryopreserved in liquid nitrogen vapor phase.

The data were taken from a study of shared clonotypes between healthy human individuals (dated by TCRdb to about 2020). Concerning the study at large: A couple of women and a few men aged 18 to 49 years were included in the cohort. Blood TCR repertoires of about 5 healthy adults were deeply sequenced to estimate repertoire size and the extent of clonotype sharing between individuals. Libraries were prepared and TCR repertoires were sequenced by different laboratories using diverse techniques, in order to increase sequencing depth and limit assay-specific biases. Between about 0.9 and 10 billion PBMCs per donor were obtained by leukapheresis.

Broad study findings and their caveats: Sampling was restricted to blood, and TCR repertoires in tissue are likely to differ from TCR repertoires in blood. Pairwise subsampling led to the expectation that sequencing depth would affect the degree of clonotype sharing among donors. Because the study included only a small number of donors, the genetic and exposure-history diversity represented was limited.

TCR CDR3 regions were amplified from genomic DNA by multiplex PCR using the deep immunoSEQ assay. Genomic DNA extracted from each cell subset was distributed evenly over all wells of several immunoSEQ 96-well plates, and each plate served as one replicate. Each replicate PCR for unsorted PBMC received 300 to 350 ng genomic DNA, equal to about 30,000 T cell genomes. Genomic DNA from unsorted PBMC was sequenced over ten immunoSEQ deep assay plates. Purified libraries were quantified with a Qubit 3.0 fluorometer, sized on a Bioanalyzer 2100, and re-quantified with the KAPA Library Quantification kit. Each immunoSEQ 96-well plate was sequenced on its own single-read 150-cycle Illumina NextSeq 550 flow cell. In the paper's pipeline: The immunoSEQ output contained only junctional sequences without quality scores, so filtering could not match that applied to full-length reads. To assign V/J genes and CDR3, sequences were annotated using PyIR, a Python wrapper for IgBLAST v1.9, with IMGT germline references. Reads were removed for weak V/J assignments (E-value above 1e-6), missing CDR3, stop codons, out-of-frame junctions, or ambiguous translated residues. V3J clonotypes were defined as sequences sharing an identical inferred V gene, J gene, and CDR3 amino acid sequence. Percentage overlap between repertoires was calculated by dividing the number of shared unique clonotypes by the size of the smaller repertoire. Three approaches were used to assess repertoire richness: RTK rarefaction, the Chao1 estimator, and Recon v2.1 estimates of unobserved clonotypes. The table comes from immuneACCESS by way of TCRdb, which keeps in-frame sequences with V and J called. Part of the clones is missing from these tables; in studies checked, under half for an unresolved V gene and the rest for unknown reasons. V and J calls plus clone size are reproduced from that table; the DNA served to infer D and trimming. The sample table contains fewer than 550,000 clones; only one count was recorded for roughly 79% of them. Clones ranked in the top ten supply approximately 12% of the sample.

The TCR was taken from a woman aged 40-49 years in good health. Some clones in this sample may be carry-over from other donors' samples. The sample comprised PBMCs. This chain is built from TRBV6-1 and TRBJ1-5, and TRBD1 aligns with 9 junction nucleotides. The bases are TGTGCCAGCAGTGTTACAGGGGGCCCGGTTCAGCCCCAGCATTTT. It codes for CASSVTGGPVQPQHF.